This T cell receptor beta chain originates from a study of high-grade serous ovarian cancer treatment subgroups. Study at large: On average, 14,192 reads and about 8,100 unique TCR beta rearrangements were obtained per sample.

The tumor samples were collected prior to definitive surgery or chemotherapy. Study results and caveats: Spatial context was lost because tumors were sequenced in bulk. The analyses considered CDR3 and ignored CDR1 and CDR2. Same-patient tumor repertoires overlapped at roughly 0.11 to 0.79; different patients barely overlapped.

The protocol was immunoSEQ multiplex PCR, while the TCRdb copy is restricted to in-frame clones and leaves out a portion. This sample carries fewer than 4,000 clones, 68% of them seen once, and the ten largest clones take approximately 14%. By its share, this clone is medium-sized. The antigen remains undetermined. The specimen was tumor tissue. The TCR originated in a human donor with high-grade serous ovarian cancer.

CDR3 DNA: TGTGCCAGCAGCCGGCCCCCTAGCACAGATACGCAGTATTTT. Its protein is CASSRPPSTDTQYF. This sequence joins TRBV5-4 and TRBJ2-3; no definite D call. Between the trimmed V and J ends, which lost 4 bases and 0 bases, there was a span of 9 bases. The CDR3 is made up of 14 amino acids. CDR1 and CDR2 from the germline V gene are SGHNT and YYREEE (reference sequence).